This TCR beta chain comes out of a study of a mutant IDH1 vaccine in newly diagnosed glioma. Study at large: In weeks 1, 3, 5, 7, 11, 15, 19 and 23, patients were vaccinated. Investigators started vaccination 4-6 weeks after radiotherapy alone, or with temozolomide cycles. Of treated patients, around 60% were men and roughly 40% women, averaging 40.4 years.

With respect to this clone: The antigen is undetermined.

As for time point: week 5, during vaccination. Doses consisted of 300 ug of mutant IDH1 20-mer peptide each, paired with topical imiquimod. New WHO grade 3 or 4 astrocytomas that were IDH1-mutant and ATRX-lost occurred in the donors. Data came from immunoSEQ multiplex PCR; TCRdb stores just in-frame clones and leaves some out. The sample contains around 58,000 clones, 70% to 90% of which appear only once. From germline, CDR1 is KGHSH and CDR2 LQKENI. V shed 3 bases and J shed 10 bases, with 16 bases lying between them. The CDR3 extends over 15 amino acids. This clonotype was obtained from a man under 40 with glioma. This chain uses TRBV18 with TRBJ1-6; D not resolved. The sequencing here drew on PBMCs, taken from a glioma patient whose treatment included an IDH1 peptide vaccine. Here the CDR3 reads CASSPSVYSGSPLHF. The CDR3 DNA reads TGTGCCAGCTCACCTTCAGTCTATTCCGGGTCACCCCTCCACTTT. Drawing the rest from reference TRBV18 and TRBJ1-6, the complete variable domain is NAGVMQNPRHLVRRRGQEARLRCSPMKGHSHVYWYRQLPEEGLKFMVYLQKENIIDESGMPKERFSAEFPKEGPSILRIQQVVRGDSAAYFCASSPSVYSGSPLHFGNGTRLTVT.